This T cell receptor beta chain emerged from a study of T cell responses to AZD1222 COVID-19 vaccine. Study information: It was second doses at about 4 or about 12 weeks that were pooled. Findings and limits, study-wide: All repertoire sampling was performed exclusively after the peak T cell response.

J gave up 4 bases and V 6 bases, and 2 bases lay outside the gene matches. The CDR3 spans 13 residues. Germline V gene sequence: CDR1 ENHRY, CDR2 SYGVKD. Libraries were prepared by immunoSEQ multiplex PCR; TCRdb keeps only in-frame clonotypes and omits some of them. The table lists 99,000 or so clones, 70% to 90% of them singletons. To note about this clone: Its antigen is currently unknown.

The gene calls are TRBV10-3 and TRBJ2-1, with 8 positions matching TRBD2. The receptor was isolated from an adult in good health. The sequenced sample was peripheral blood, obtained on day 0 of AZD1222 vaccination. The CDR3 sequence: CAIRLADYNEQFF. The CDR3, as DNA: TGTGCCATCAGACTAGCGGATTACAATGAGCAGTTCTTC.